This T cell receptor (beta chain) originates from a study of blood T cell repertoires in COVID-19 (dated by TCRdb to 2018 to 2021). Regarding the study in general: Samples from collaborators originated in the United States, Italy and Spain and spanned both the acute and convalescent phases of COVID-19. The prospective study material was composed of cDNA or gDNA derived from T cells, B-cell-depleted T cells, or PBMCs. The dataset comprised deeply sampled blood TCRbeta repertoires from subjects exposed to, actively infected with, or recovered from COVID-19. A freely available public database, intended as a resource for researchers studying the immune response to SARS-CoV-2, is where the repertoires were released. The samples were drawn from two sources: the first 160 participants of the ongoing ImmuneRACE study, and 1,000 to 1,500 subjects contributed by 6 global collaborators. The sample metadata nearly always contained a de-identified subject ID, COVID-19 status, age in years and sex. Where HLA class I and class II types were available, the types were taken from metadata supplied by the sample provider, not from assay-based typing. On the study overall, not on this receptor specifically: Clinical and demographic metadata were provided uncurated, with the amount varying by source and participant.

Enrolling through a virtual design, the prospective study's participants ranged in age from roughly 18 to 100 years and lived across roughly 23 United States geographic areas. Cohort assignment in the prospective study relied on participant-reported clinical history from a screening survey and a study questionnaire. In the prospective study, whole blood, serum and a nasopharyngeal or oropharyngeal swab were collected from each participant by mobile phlebotomists. Over an approximately 2-month period, participants in the prospective study had the option of providing additional blood draws and questionnaires. Prospective study blood samples were shipped either frozen or at room temperature before DNA extraction. The germline V gene (reference sequence) gives CDR1 as LGHDT and CDR2 as YNNKEL. The V and J ends are trimmed by 1 base and 3 bases, leaving 9 bases between them. The CDR3 runs 14 amino acids, cysteine and phenylalanine included. Only CDR3 DNA remains: 42 bases, in frame from the first base.

A word on this clone: Its target antigen remains unknown. No much larger clone is present one base from it, and per-base qualities are unavailable.

The immunoSEQ Assay, a bias-controlled multiplex PCR, was used to amplify TCRbeta CDR3 regions from genomic DNA. The paper's processing steps were these. Nucleated cell counts per sample were estimated from amplification of reference gene primers within the assay. To quantify the absolute abundance of each unique TCRbeta CDR3 rearrangement, sequence reads were collapsed and filtered. For each sample, productive Simpson clonality was calculated as the square root of Simpson's diversity index across productive rearrangements. TCRdb retrieved this table from immuneACCESS and kept in-frame rearrangements only. Not all clones are present; in checked studies, unresolved V genes account for under half, and no reason is known for the remainder. V, J and clone size are those of that table, while D and trimming were read from the DNA. This sample comprises about 220,000 clones, 86% of them detected only once. The ten top clones hold about 4% of the sample.

Material for sequencing was PBMCs or T cells enriched from blood (not recorded which). The source is a woman in her thirties or forties with acute COVID-19. This chain joins TRBV3-1 (or the pseudogene TRBV3-2) to TRBJ1-2; perhaps TRBD1 is the D gene, with 6 bases matching. Read as DNA, the sequence is TGTGCCAGCAGCCAAGGCAGGGGAGACTATGGCTACACCTTC. Its protein product is CASSQGRGDYGYTF.